This T cell receptor (beta chain) was recovered during a study of blood T cell repertoires in COVID-19. Per germline, CDR1 LNHDA and CDR2 SQIVND (reference sequence). The CDR3 is 14 residues long. J gave up 2 bases and V 4 bases, and 5 bases lay outside the gene matches. How the authors handled the data: Amplification with reference gene primers provided the estimates of nucleated cell counts. Clones were read by immunoSEQ multiplex PCR, and TCRdb kept only the in-frame ones, dropping some. V, J and clone size reflect that table, while D and trimming were determined from the DNA. Among roughly 250,000 clones listed, around 90% were seen once. The study drew participants aged roughly 18 to 89 years from roughly 25 US areas. Participant-given clinical history determined each cohort assignment. Shortly before study entry, within 2 weeks, exposed participants had met a COVID-19 case.

The TCR sequence derives from a woman in her 40s who had been exposed to COVID-19. V and J are TRBV19 and TRBJ2-7; 7 bases match TRBD2. The sequenced material came from PBMCs or T cells enriched from blood (not recorded which). CDR3 amino acids: CASSSAAGPYEQYF. The DNA of the CDR3 is TGTGCCAGTAGTAGTGCAGCGGGACCCTACGAGCAGTACTTC.